What follows are 25 T cell receptor beta chains derived from one specimen sequenced in a study of beta chain features in type 1 diabetes (dated by TCRdb to the late 2010s). Library method: the immunoSEQ multiplex PCR assay. The entire amount of isolated RNA was reverse transcribed using the High Capacity cDNA Reverse Transcription Kit, so the sequenced TCRB transcripts were expressed ones. TCRdb mirrors the immuneACCESS table, restricted to in-frame sequences. Some clones are absent from its copies; in checked studies, under half trace to an unresolved V gene, and the reason for the others is unknown. In this sample the table shows fewer than 250,000 clones, 13% to 15% of which occur a single time. Around 0.03% of the sample comes from the top ten. Material for sequencing was naive CD4+ T cells from blood. The cell subset or site label for this specimen denotes: true naive CD4+ T cells. The receptors originated from a woman in her thirties or forties in good health.

V gene TRBV18 combines with J gene TRBJ2-1; TRBD2 aligns across 10 bases. The V segment lost 5 bases and the J segment 0 bases; nucleotides outside the gene matches: 7. CDR1 is KGHSH, CDR2 LQKENI, per germline. This CDR3 has 17 amino acids. The CDR3 DNA follows: TGTGCCAGCTCAGTGTTAGCGGGGGGCAGCTCCTACAATGAGCAGTTCTTC. Protein: CASSVLAGGSSYNEQFF.

The V gene is TRBV29-1, the J gene TRBJ2-7; 12 bases line up with TRBD2. Germline values: CDR1 SQVTM, CDR2 ANQGSEA. This CDR3 region has 16 residues. The V gene end was trimmed by 6 bases and the J gene end by 0 bases; junction bases not matched to a gene: 9. CDR3 DNA sequence: TGCAGCGTCGCGAGGACTAGCGGGGTTAGCTCCTACGAGCAGTACTTC. Its translation is CSVARTSGVSSYEQYF.

The chain links TRBV7-8 to TRBJ1-1; D gene uncertain. Germline CDR1 is SGHVS and CDR2 is FQNEAQ. Trimming took 1 base from V and 8 from J, leaving 11 bases between them. The CDR3 covers 13 residues. The CDR3 DNA follows: TGTGCCAGCAGCTTAGTGAGGAGCTCAGAAGCTTTCTTT. Residues: CASSLVRSSEAFF.

This clone was seen a handful of times. The chain uses TRBV5-4 and TRBJ2-5; a possible D gene is TRBD1 (6 bases). Per the germline V gene, CDR1 is SGHNT and CDR2 is YYREEE (reference sequence). The CDR3 covers 14 residues. V shed 3 bases and J shed 0 bases, with 9 bases lying between them. The CDR3 coding sequence is TGTGCCAGCAGCTCAGGGACACACCAAGAGACCCAGTACTTC. Its translation: CASSSGTHQETQYF.

This chain joins TRBV6-1 and TRBJ2-7; D call uncertain. Deletions cut 1 base from V and 0 bases from J, with 10 bases between. This CDR3 contains 15 residues. Per the germline V gene, CDR1 is MNHNS and CDR2 is SASEGT. The CDR3 DNA follows: TGTGCCAGCAGTGAAGTGGCCACAAGCTCCTACGAGCAGTACTTC. Protein: CASSEVATSSYEQYF.

This clone was seen a few times. The genes are TRBV6-5 and TRBJ2-1, with TRBD2 matching 11 bases. The CDR3 loop spans 15 amino acids. Looked up from germline, CDR1 is MNHEY and CDR2 is SVGAGI. V was pared by 0 bases and J by 9 bases, with 4 bases of the junction left unmatched. DNA for the CDR3: TGTGCCAGCAGTTACTCTTTAGCGGGGGGGATTGAGCAGTTCTTC. The encoded protein is CASSYSLAGGIEQFF.

This clone was counted only a few times. The chain is built from TRBV7-2 and TRBJ1-1; 10 bases align to TRBD1. The trim removed 5 bases at V and 5 bases at J, leaving 8 bases unmatched. Germline lookup yields CDR1 SGHTA and CDR2 FQGNSA. This CDR3 spans 15 amino acids. The CDR3, as DNA: TGTGCCAGCAGCCCGACGGACAGGGGGAGGACTGAAGCTTTCTTT. This gives the protein CASSPTDRGRTEAFF.

This clone was counted only a few times. V and J are TRBV5-6 and TRBJ1-1; D is ambiguous. With 4 bases removed from V and 4 bases from J, the gap between germline ends came to 14 bases. The CDR3 sequence is 14 residues long. Germline V gene data show CDR1 as SGHDT and CDR2 as YYEEEE. CDR3 sequence: CASSPPRGGTEAFF. The CDR3 nucleotides read TGTGCCAGCAGCCCGCCCCGGGGTGGCACTGAAGCTTTCTTT.

This chain connects TRBV10-2 to TRBJ2-3; 14 nucleotides align to TRBD2. The CDR3 runs 16 residues. Germline CDR1 and CDR2: WSHSY and SAAADI. The J segment lost 4 bases and the V segment lost 5 bases, leaving 5 bases of the junction unmatched. The CDR3 loop reads CASSSTSGGASDTQYF. DNA for the CDR3: TGCGCCAGCAGTTCGACTAGCGGGGGGGCCTCAGATACGCAGTATTTT.

V usage is TRBV4-3 and J usage is TRBJ2-7, with 10 positions matching TRBD2. Germline V gene sequence: CDR1 LGHNA, CDR2 YSLEER. The CDR3 runs 15 residues. V dropped 4 bases and J dropped 7; count of bases not matched to a gene: 10. CDR3 sequence reads: CASSPLSGGLEEQYF. The CDR3, as DNA: TGCGCCAGCAGCCCACTTAGCGGGGGGCTGGAAGAGCAGTACTTC.

The chain is built from TRBV9 and TRBJ1-2; the match to TRBD1 covers 9 bases. The CDR3 has 15 amino acids. Germline V gene data show CDR1 as SGDLS and CDR2 as YYNGEE. Trimming cost V 0 bases and J 7 bases; bases outside gene matches: 7. The CDR3, as DNA: TGTGCCAGCAGCGTAGTTGCGGGGACAGGGTCTGGCTACACCTTC. The encoded protein is CASSVVAGTGSGYTF.

This clone was seen ten or more times. The V gene is TRBV6-6, the J gene TRBJ2-5, with 8 nucleotides matching TRBD2. The CDR3 runs to 13 residues. The trim removed 5 bases at V and 5 bases at J, leaving 4 bases unmatched. Germline V gene data show CDR1 as MNHNY and CDR2 as SVGAGI (reference sequence). CDR3 amino acids: CASSIQRGETQYF. CDR3 DNA sequence: TGTGCCAGCAGTATCCAGCGGGGGGAGACCCAGTACTTC.

The chain is built from TRBV29-1 and TRBJ2-7, with D perhaps matching TRBD1 (6 bases). The germline V and J ends were trimmed by 6 bases and 3 bases, with 12 bases remaining between them. The CDR3 extends over 12 amino acids. CDR1 and CDR2 (germline): SQVTM, ANQGSEA. The CDR3 reads CSVKDSFYEQYF. The CDR3, as DNA: TGCAGCGTGAAGGACAGTTTCTACGAGCAGTACTTC.

The table lists this clone with many counts. V usage is TRBV5-4 and J usage is TRBJ2-5; maybe TRBD2 (5 bases). With 4 bases removed from V and 6 bases from J, the gap between germline ends came to 16 bases. Germline V CDR1 and CDR2: SGHNT, YYREEE (reference sequence). This CDR3 is 14 amino acids long. The CDR3 DNA follows: TGTGCCAGCAGCAAGGACTCCACATTCAAGACCCAGTACTTC. Its protein is CASSKDSTFKTQYF.

This clone was observed a few times. Relative to the germline gene, one junction end is altered; a read error may explain this. The chain uses TRBV20-1 and TRBJ2-1; a possible D gene is TRBD2 (5 bases). The CDR3 loop spans 11 amino acids. Germline loops: CDR1 DFQATT, CDR2 SNEGSKA (reference sequence). CDR3 sequence: CSARSQAVRLF. DNA of the CDR3: TGCAGTGCTAGATCCCAAGCGGTCCGGCTCTTC.

This clone occurred a few times. V usage is TRBV15 and J usage is TRBJ2-4; D gene uncertain. Germline-derived CDR1 and CDR2 are LNHNV and YYDKDF (reference sequence). Deletions cut 0 bases from V and 0 bases from J, with 9 bases between. This CDR3 is 16 amino acids long. CDR3 sequence: CATSRERLLAKNIQYF. The CDR3 region has the DNA TGTGCCACCAGCAGAGAACGGTTATTAGCCAAAAACATTCAGTACTTC.

This clone turned up a few times. The chain combines TRBV19 with TRBJ1-5, with 7 bases matching TRBD1. The junction had 4 bases not matched to a gene; V was cut back by 4 bases and J by 4 bases. The germline CDR1 and CDR2 sequences are LNHDA and SQIVND (reference sequence). This CDR3 spans 14 amino acids. This CDR3 reads CASSTGQKNQPQHF. DNA for the CDR3: TGTGCCAGTAGTACGGGACAGAAAAATCAGCCCCAGCATTTT. The whole variable domain, remainder taken from reference TRBV19 and TRBJ1-5, is DGGITQSPKYLFRKEGQNVTLSCEQNLNHDAMYWYRQDPGQGLRLIYYSQIVNDFQKGDIAEGYSVSREKKESFPLTVTSAQKNPTAFYLCASSTGQKNQPQHFGDGTRLSIL.

This rearrangement joins TRBV21-1 to TRBJ2-3; the table's TRBD2 call for D was not verified on the DNA. TRBV21-1 is noted as a pseudogene. This CDR3 region has 15 residues. The CDR3 DNA reads TGTGCCAGCAGCGATACTAGCCGGGTCGCAGATACGCAGTATTTT. Encoded protein: CASSDTSRVADTQYF.

This clone was observed many times. The chain has TRBV4-3 and TRBJ2-3; D remains ambiguous. Germline lookup yields CDR1 LGHNA and CDR2 YSLEER. The V gene lost 5 bases and the J gene lost 4 bases, with 10 bases spanning the gap. The CDR3 spans 13 residues. CDR3 amino acids: CASSFASADTQYF. The CDR3 DNA sequence: TGCGCCAGCAGCTTTGCGTCCGCAGATACGCAGTATTTT.

The chain uses TRBV6-5 and TRBJ2-3, with TRBD2 identical over 16 bases. Trimming at V came to 6 bases and at J to 15 bases, leaving 9 bases not matched to a gene. CDR3 length: 14 residues. Germline assignment: CDR1 MNHEY and CDR2 SVGAGI. The CDR3 loop is CASRPGLAGGTRYF. The CDR3 DNA sequence: TGTGCCAGCAGGCCGGGACTAGCGGGGGGGACGCGATATTTT.

This clone has a handful of counts. The chain employs TRBV4-2 and TRBJ2-3; D is unresolved. Germline loops: CDR1 LGHNA, CDR2 YNFKEQ. The CDR3 contains 15 residues. V was pared by 1 base and J by 5 bases, with 13 bases between. Written as DNA, the CDR3 is TGTGCCAGCAGCCAAGCCAGCGCCGAGGTAGATACGCAGTATTTT. It is translated as CASSQASAEVDTQYF.

The DNA for the CDR3 is TGTGCCAGCAGCTCCTTAGGGGGGGCGAGTGGCTACACCTTC. It codes for CASSSLGGASGYTF. V and J are TRBV11-2 and TRBJ1-2, with D perhaps TRBD1 (6 bases). Trimming cost V 4 bases and J 7 bases, with 16 bases left between them. This CDR3 is 14 amino acids long. The germline CDR1 and CDR2 sequences are SGHAT and FQNNGV.

DNA of the CDR3: TGCGCCAGCAGAATCGCAGGGGCGGAAGATACGCAGTATTTT. It specifies CASRIAGAEDTQYF. The rearrangement links TRBV10-2 to TRBJ2-3; a possible D gene is TRBD1 (6 bases). Trimming cost V 6 bases and J 5 bases, with 15 bases left between them. Germline V gene data show CDR1 as WSHSY and CDR2 as SAAADI. The CDR3 sequence is 14 residues long.

This sequence joins TRBV2 and TRBJ2-5, with D unclear. This CDR3 contains 14 residues. Trimming left V 6 bases short and J 5 bases short, with 16 bases between. Germline V lookup: CDR1 SNHLY, CDR2 FYNNEI. CDR3 sequence: CASRRRNTQETQYF. CDR3 bases: TGTGCCAGCAGGAGGCGCAACACCCAGGAGACCCAGTACTTC.

Here the CDR3 reads CASVPGQGEPEKLFF. Written as DNA, the CDR3 is TGTGCCAGCGTCCCGGGACAGGGTGAGCCGGAAAAACTGTTTTTT. The chain has TRBV28 and TRBJ1-4; 9 bases are a match to TRBD1. V lost 8 bases and J lost 8; bases outside the gene matches: 12. The CDR3 runs to 15 residues. Germline CDR1 and CDR2: MDHEN and SYDVKM.